Detailed here is one T cell receptor beta chain. Its antigen is as yet unknown. These data originate in a study of cytomegalovirus exposure and HLA in healthy donors. General study findings and limits: About 87% or about 30% of the time was how often most TCR beta V segments were productive, according to an earlier analysis. Researchers left out some V segments, among them TRBV6-2 and TRBV6-3, as indistinguishable. Analysis performed later found 15,000 or so TCR beta sequences associated with HLA alleles at 0.05 false discovery rate.

The V and J ends lost 0 bases and 6 bases respectively, with 9 bases between them. CDR1 and CDR2 from the germline V gene are SGDLS and YYNGEE. The CDR3 consists of 14 residues. The PCR made use of 60 Vbeta and 13 Jbeta primers. Clones were sequenced by immunoSEQ multiplex PCR, and TCRdb holds only the in-frame ones, with some missing. The sample has under 200,000 clones, 80% to 90% seen once. The origin of this receptor is a man aged 30-40 years in good health and CMV-seropositive. Sequenced sample: PBMCs. This rearrangement joins TRBV9 to TRBJ2-2; D not certain. CDR3 bases: TGTGCCAGCAGCGTAGCAAGCTTTCCCGGGGAGCTGTTTTTT. Its protein is CASSVASFPGELFF. The full variable domain, rest sourced from reference TRBV9 and TRBJ2-2, is DSGVTQTPKHLITATGQRVTLRCSPRSGDLSVYWYQQSLDQGLQFLIQYYNGEERAKGNILERFSAQQFPDLHSELNLSSLELGDSALYFCASSVASFPGELFFGEGSRLTVL.